The present entry profiles one T cell receptor (beta chain) with its context. The CDR3 consists of 13 residues. Germline-derived CDR1 and CDR2 are SGHNT and YENEEA. V lost 2 bases, J lost 0 bases, and 4 bases lay in between. At the deep level, the assay was run. Each subset's genomic DNA was shared equally among a number of immunoSEQ plates. Sequencing was performed with immunoSEQ multiplex PCR; in TCRdb, only in-frame clones are kept and a portion is missing. The data show 550,000 to 800,000 clones, less than 95% seen once. The sample belongs to a study of shared clonotypes between healthy human individuals.

The J gene is TRBJ1-1, the V gene TRBV11-3; the D is unclear. Sequencing was done on a sample of memory CD8+ T cells from PBMCs. The subset was: CD45RO+ cells pooled with CCR7-negative TemRA cells. This clonotype originated in a young man in good health. Some clones in this sample may be carry-over from other donors' samples. CDR3 region: CASSLQMNTEAFF. The CDR3 bases are TGTGCCAGCAGCTTACAGATGAACACTGAAGCTTTCTTT.